The entry below gives a single T cell receptor (beta chain) sequence along with its context. This record comes from a study of Ad26.COV2.S vaccination and SARS-CoV-2 variants. Specified treatment: over 15 received Ad26.COV2.S at low or high dose, single or two shots; roughly five received placebo; per-sample allocation not given. Specimens were obtained on day 63 following the first vaccine or placebo injection. Boston supplied an adult donor aged 18-55 years. The vaccine delivered Wuhan-strain SARS-CoV-2 spike through an Ad26 vector. The data were produced by immunoSEQ multiplex PCR, yet TCRdb's version contains in-frame clones alone and is incomplete. The sample shows some 270,000 clones, approximately 90% of them seen only once. Germline CDR1 reads MDHEN; CDR2 reads SYDVKM. The CDR3 has 15 amino acids. V was clipped by 5 bases and J by 4 bases, with 17 bases between them.

The genes are TRBV28 and TRBJ1-2; D gene unclear. This clonotype was obtained from a person between 18 and 65 years old who received the Ad26.COV2.S COVID-19 vaccine or a placebo. Sequencing used peripheral blood, obtained in a trial of Ad26.COV2.S vaccine versus placebo. CDR3 sequence (DNA): TGTGCCAGCAGTCCCACCGCCCAGACCTTCTATGGCTACACCTTC. This encodes CASSPTAQTFYGYTF.